The 2 T cell receptor beta chains listed next were all sequenced from one sample in a study of identical twins. TCRdb re-called the 5' RACE reads with MiXCR, one entry per CDR3 protein. The data show 250,000 or so distinct CDR3 sequences, roughly 7.5% seen once. These data also featured in a second study, about yellow fever vaccine responses in identical twins.

Sequenced sample: CD8+ T cells sorted from blood. All receptors come from a young woman in good health.

The chain has TRBV7-8 and TRBJ1-1; the D gene is possibly TRBD1 (5 bases). The CDR3 extends over 11 amino acids. The ends were cut back, 1 base at V and 8 bases at J, with 5 bases in the middle. Germline loops: CDR1 SGHVS, CDR2 FQNEAQ. DNA of the CDR3: TGTGCCAGCAGCTTAGACAGGGAAGCTTTCTTT. Translating gives CASSLDREAFF.

A few counts support this clonotype. The chain joins TRBV5-1 to TRBJ2-5, with TRBD2 matching 10 bases. Germline CDR1 is SGHRS and CDR2 is YFSETQ. The CDR3 contains 15 residues. The V segment lost 3 bases and the J segment 4 bases; nucleotides outside the gene matches: 6. In DNA form, the CDR3 reads TGCGCCAGCAGCTCTATAGCGGGAGGCGGAGAGACCCAGTACTTC. Translated: CASSSIAGGGETQYF.